The source of this T cell receptor beta chain is a study of shared clonotypes between healthy human individuals. Study-wide context: Three CD4 naive, three CD4 memory, two CD8 naive and one CD8 memory plate were used per donor. Broader study findings: Generally, naive subsets came out with larger estimated richness than memory subsets. It was observed that roughly 5.1% of naive CD4 clonotypes were shared across a few donors.

J was trimmed by 7 bases and V by 3 bases; bases with no gene match: 8. This CDR3 region has 15 residues. Germline V lookup: CDR1 LNHNV, CDR2 YYDKDF (reference sequence). As for this clone: Antigen: not known.

Donors were healthy HIV-negative adults without recently reported acute infections or vaccinations. The method was immunoSEQ multiplex PCR; TCRdb's version includes in-frame clones alone and lacks a portion of them. There are about 2.3 million clones in the sample; approximately 95% occur only once, and 0.39% lies in the top ten. The chain combines TRBV15 with TRBJ1-4; 7 nucleotides match TRBD1. The TCR sequence derives from a man in his late teens or twenties in good health. Some clones in this sample may be carry-over from other donors' samples. The sample taken for sequencing was naive CD4+ T cells from PBMCs. Subset defined: CD45RA+ positively selected. CDR3 residues: CATSRREGASEKLFF. CDR3 in DNA: TGTGCCACCAGCAGGAGGGAGGGGGCGAGTGAAAAACTGTTTTTT. Variable domain in full (rest from reference TRBV15 and TRBJ1-4): DAMVIQNPRYQVTQFGKPVTLSCSQTLNHNVMYWYQQKSSQAPKLLFHYYDKDFNNEADTPDNFQSRRPNTSFCFLDIRSPGLGDTAMYLCATSRREGASEKLFFGSGTQLSVL.